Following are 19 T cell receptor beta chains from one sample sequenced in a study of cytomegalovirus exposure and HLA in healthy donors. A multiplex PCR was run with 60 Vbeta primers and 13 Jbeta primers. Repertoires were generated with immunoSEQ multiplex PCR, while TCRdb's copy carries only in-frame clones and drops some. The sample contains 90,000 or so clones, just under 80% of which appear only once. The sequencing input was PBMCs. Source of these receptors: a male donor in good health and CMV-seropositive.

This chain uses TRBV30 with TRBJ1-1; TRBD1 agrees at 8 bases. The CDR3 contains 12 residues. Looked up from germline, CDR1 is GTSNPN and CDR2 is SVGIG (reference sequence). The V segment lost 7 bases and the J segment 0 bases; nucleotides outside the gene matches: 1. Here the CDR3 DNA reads TGTGCCTCGGACAGGGTGAACACTGAAGCTTTCTTT. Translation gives CASDRVNTEAFF.

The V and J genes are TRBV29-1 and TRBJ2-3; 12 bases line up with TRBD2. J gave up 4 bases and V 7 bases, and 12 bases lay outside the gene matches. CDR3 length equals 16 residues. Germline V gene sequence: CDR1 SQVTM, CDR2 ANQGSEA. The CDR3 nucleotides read TGCAGCGCCGAGGGACTAGCGGGCCGAGGGTCAGATACGCAGTATTTT. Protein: CSAEGLAGRGSDTQYF.

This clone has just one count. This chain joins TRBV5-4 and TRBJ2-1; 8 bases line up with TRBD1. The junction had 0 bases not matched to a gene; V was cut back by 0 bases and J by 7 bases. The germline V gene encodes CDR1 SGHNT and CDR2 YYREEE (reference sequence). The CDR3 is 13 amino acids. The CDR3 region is CASSLDRGNEQFF. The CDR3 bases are TGTGCCAGCAGCTTGGACAGGGGGAATGAGCAGTTCTTC.

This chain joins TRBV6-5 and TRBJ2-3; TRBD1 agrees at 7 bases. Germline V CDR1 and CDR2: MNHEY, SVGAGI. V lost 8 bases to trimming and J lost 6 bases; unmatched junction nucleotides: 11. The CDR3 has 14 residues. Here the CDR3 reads CASRTSRGSDTQYF. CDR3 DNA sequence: TGTGCCAGCCGCACATCCAGGGGGTCGGATACGCAGTATTTT.

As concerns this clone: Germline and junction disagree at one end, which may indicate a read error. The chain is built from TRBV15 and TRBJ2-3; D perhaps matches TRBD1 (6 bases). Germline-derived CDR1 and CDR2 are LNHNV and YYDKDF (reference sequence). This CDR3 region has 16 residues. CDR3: CAISRAPGVFTDTQYF. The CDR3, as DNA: TGTGCCATCAGCAGAGCACCAGGGGTCTTCACAGATACGCAGTATTTT.

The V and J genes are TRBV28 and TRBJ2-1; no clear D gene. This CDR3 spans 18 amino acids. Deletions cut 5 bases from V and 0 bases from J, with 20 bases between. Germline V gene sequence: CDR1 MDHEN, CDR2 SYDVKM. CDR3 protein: CASSPPSPYSSSYNEQFF. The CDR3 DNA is TGTGCCAGCAGTCCGCCCTCGCCCTACAGTAGCTCCTACAATGAGCAGTTCTTC. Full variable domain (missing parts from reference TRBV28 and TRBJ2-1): DVKVTQSSRYLVKRTGEKVFLECVQDMDHENMFWYRQDPGLGLRLIYFSYDVKMKEKGDIPEGYSVSREKKERFSLILESASTNQTSMYLCASSPPSPYSSSYNEQFFGPGTRLTVL.

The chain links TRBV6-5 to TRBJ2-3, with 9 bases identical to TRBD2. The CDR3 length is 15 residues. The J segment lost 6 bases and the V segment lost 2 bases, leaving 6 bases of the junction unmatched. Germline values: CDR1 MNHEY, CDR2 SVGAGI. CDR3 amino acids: CASSYRRGGSDTQYF. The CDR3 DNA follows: TGTGCCAGCAGTTACAGGCGGGGGGGGTCCGATACGCAGTATTTT.

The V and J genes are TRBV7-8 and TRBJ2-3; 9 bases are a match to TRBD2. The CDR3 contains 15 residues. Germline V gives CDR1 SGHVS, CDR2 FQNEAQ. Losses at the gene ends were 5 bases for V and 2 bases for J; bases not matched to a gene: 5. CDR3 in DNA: TGTGCCAGCAGCACAAGGACTAGCGACACAGATACGCAGTATTTT. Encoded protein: CASSTRTSDTDTQYF.

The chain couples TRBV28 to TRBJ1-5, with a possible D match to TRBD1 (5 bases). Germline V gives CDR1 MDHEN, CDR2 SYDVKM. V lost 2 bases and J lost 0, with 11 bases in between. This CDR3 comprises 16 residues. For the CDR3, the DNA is TGTGCCAGCAGTTTAAGCCCAGGGCATAGCAATCAGCCCCAGCATTTT. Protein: CASSLSPGHSNQPQHF.

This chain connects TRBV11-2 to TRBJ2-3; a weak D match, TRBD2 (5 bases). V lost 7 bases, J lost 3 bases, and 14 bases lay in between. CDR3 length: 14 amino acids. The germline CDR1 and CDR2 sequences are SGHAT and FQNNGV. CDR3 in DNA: TGTGCCAGCACCCAACGGTGGGAGACAGATACGCAGTATTTT. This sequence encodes CASTQRWETDTQYF.

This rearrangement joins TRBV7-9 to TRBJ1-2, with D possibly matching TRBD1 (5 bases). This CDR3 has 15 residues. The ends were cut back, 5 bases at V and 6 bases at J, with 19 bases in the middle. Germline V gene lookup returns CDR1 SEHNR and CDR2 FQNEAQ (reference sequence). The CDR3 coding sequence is TGTGCCAGCAGCCCCCTCTTGGAGGGGATCGATGGCTACACCTTC. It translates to CASSPLLEGIDGYTF.

This CDR3 reads CASALGRGGTGELFF. The CDR3 region has the DNA TGCGCCAGCGCCTTAGGGCGGGGGGGCACCGGGGAGCTGTTTTTT. The chain combines TRBV5-1 with TRBJ2-2, with 9 bases identical to TRBD2. CDR1 is SGHRS, CDR2 YFSETQ, per germline. The ends lost 7 bases at V and 4 bases at J; junction bases unmatched: 8. The CDR3 totals 15 residues.

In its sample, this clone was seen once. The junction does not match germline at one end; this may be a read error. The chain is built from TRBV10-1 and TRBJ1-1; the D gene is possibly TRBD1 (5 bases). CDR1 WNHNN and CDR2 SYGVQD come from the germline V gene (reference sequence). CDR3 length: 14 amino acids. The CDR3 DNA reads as TGCGCCAGCAGAGTAGGGGATATGAACGCTGAAGCTTTCTTT. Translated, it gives CASRVGDMNAEAFF.

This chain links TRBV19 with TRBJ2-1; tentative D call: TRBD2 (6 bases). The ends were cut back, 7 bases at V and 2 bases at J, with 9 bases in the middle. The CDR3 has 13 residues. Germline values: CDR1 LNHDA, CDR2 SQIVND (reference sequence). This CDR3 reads CASISGPYNEQFF. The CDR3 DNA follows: TGTGCCAGTATTAGCGGCCCCTACAATGAGCAGTTCTTC.

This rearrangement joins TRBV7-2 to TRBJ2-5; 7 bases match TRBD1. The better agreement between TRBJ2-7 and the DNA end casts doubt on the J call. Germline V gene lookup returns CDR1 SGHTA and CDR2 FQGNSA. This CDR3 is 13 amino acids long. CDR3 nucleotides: TGTGCCAGCAGCCCTGGACAGGTTTACGAGCAGTACTTC. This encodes CASSPGQVYEQYF.

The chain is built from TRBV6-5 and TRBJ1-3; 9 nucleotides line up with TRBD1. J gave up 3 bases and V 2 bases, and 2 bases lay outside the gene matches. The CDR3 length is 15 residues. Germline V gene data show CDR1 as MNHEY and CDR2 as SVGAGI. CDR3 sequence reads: CASSYDRGSGNTIYF. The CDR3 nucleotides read TGTGCCAGCAGTTACGACAGGGGGAGTGGAAACACCATATATTTT.

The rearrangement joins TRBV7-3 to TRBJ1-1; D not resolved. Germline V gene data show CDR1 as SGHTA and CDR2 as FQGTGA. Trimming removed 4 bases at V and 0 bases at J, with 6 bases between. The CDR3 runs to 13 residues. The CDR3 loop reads CASSSSLNTEAFF. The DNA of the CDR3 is TGTGCCAGCAGCTCCTCTCTGAACACTGAAGCTTTCTTT. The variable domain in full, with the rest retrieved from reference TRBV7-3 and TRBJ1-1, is GAGVSQTPSNKVTEKGKYVELRCDPISGHTALYWYRQSLGQGPEFLIYFQGTGAADDSGLPNDRFFAVRPEGSVSTLKIQRTERGDSAVYLCASSSSLNTEAFFGQGTRLTVV.

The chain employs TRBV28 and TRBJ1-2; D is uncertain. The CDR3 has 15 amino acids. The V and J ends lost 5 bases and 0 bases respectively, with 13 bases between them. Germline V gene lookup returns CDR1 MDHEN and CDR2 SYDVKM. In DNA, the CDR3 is TGTGCCAGCAGTCCGGCGGGCAATCCTAACTATGGCTACACCTTC. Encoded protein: CASSPAGNPNYGYTF.

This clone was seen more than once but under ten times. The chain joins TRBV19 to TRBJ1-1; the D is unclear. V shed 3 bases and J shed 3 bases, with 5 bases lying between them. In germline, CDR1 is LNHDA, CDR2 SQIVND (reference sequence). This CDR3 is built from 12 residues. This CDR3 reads CASSITHTEAFF. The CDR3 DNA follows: TGTGCCAGTAGTATCACACACACTGAAGCTTTCTTT.